The 6 T cell receptor beta chains below come from one sample, sequenced in a study of cytomegalovirus exposure and HLA in healthy donors. Both 60 Vbeta primers and 13 Jbeta primers went into the PCR. Sequencing used immunoSEQ multiplex PCR; TCRdb keeps in-frame clones, though not all of them. The data contain 110,000 to 150,000 clones, roughly four fifths of them singletons. The source material was PBMCs. Source of these receptors: a human donor in good health.

The genes are TRBV30 and TRBJ2-7, with a tentative D call TRBD1 (6 bases). The germline V gene encodes CDR1 GTSNPN and CDR2 SVGIG (reference sequence). V dropped 1 base and J dropped 7 bases, with 17 bases sitting between them. The CDR3 extends over 14 amino acids. CDR3 nucleotide sequence: TGTGCCTGGAGTGAAAAGGGGGTGACGGGAGAGCAGTACTTC. Translating gives CAWSEKGVTGEQYF.

This chain's CDR3 is CASGPTGGTEAFF. CDR3 nucleotides: TGTGCCAGCGGCCCGACCGGGGGAACTGAAGCTTTCTTT. This chain links TRBV6-6 with TRBJ1-1, with D possibly TRBD1 on 5 matching bases. Germline lookup yields CDR1 MNHNY and CDR2 SVGAGI (reference sequence). V was pared by 8 bases and J by 5 bases, with 15 bases between. The CDR3 totals 13 residues.

This clone occurred once. V gene TRBV27 combines with J gene TRBJ2-2, with D possibly TRBD1 on 6 matching bases. The germline gives CDR1 MNHEY, CDR2 SMNVEV (reference sequence). The CDR3 contains 16 residues. Trimming removed 3 bases at V and 4 bases at J, with 15 bases between. CDR3 sequence: CASSFRPGQRTGELFF. The CDR3 DNA reads TGTGCCAGCAGTTTTCGTCCGGGACAACGCACCGGGGAGCTGTTTTTT.

This chain uses TRBV19 with TRBJ2-7; 9 nucleotides line up with TRBD2. The ends lost 1 base at V and 8 bases at J; junction bases unmatched: 3. The CDR3 spans 13 residues. Per germline, CDR1 LNHDA and CDR2 SQIVND (reference sequence). CDR3 sequence reads: CASSIVSGSQQYF. DNA of the CDR3: TGTGCCAGTAGTATAGTTAGCGGGAGTCAGCAGTACTTC.

The rearrangement uses TRBV18 and TRBJ2-5; D is possibly TRBD2 (5 bases). Germline assignment: CDR1 KGHSH and CDR2 LQKENI. This CDR3 has 14 residues. V lost 3 bases and J lost 2, with 10 bases in between. For the CDR3, the DNA is TGTGCCAGCTCACCGAGGGCACTGCAAGAGACCCAGTACTTC. Its protein is CASSPRALQETQYF.

The chain has TRBV6-5 and TRBJ1-2, with a tentative D call TRBD1 (6 bases). Germline V gives CDR1 MNHEY, CDR2 SVGAGI. The CDR3 is 13 amino acids. Trimming took 6 bases from V and 6 from J, leaving 14 bases between them. The CDR3 DNA follows: TGTGCCAGCAGACTACAGGGTTTCCATGGCTACACCTTC. Protein sequence: CASRLQGFHGYTF.